This TCR beta chain originates from a study of blood T cell repertoires in COVID-19 (TCRdb year 2020). About the investigation overall: Samples from collaborators originated in the United States, Italy and Spain and spanned both the acute and convalescent phases of COVID-19. The samples were drawn from the first 160 participants of the ongoing ImmuneRACE study and from about 1,200 subjects provided by 6 global collaborators. Subjects who had been exposed to COVID-19, were actively infected with it, or had recovered from it provided the deeply sampled blood TCRbeta repertoires that made up the dataset. The repertoires were released in a freely available public database intended as a resource for research on the immune response to SARS-CoV-2. Where HLA class I and class II types were available, the types were taken from metadata supplied by the sample provider, not from assay-based typing. Nearly every sample came with metadata listing a de-identified subject ID, COVID-19 status, age in years and sex. The prospective study material was composed of cDNA or gDNA derived from T cells, B-cell-depleted T cells, or PBMCs.

General study outcomes and caveats: How much clinical and demographic metadata was included differed by source and by participant, and the metadata was provided uncurated.

Points on this clone: Its antigen specificity is not known. Base qualities were left out, and no much larger clone turns up one base away.

The immunoSEQ Assay, a bias-controlled multiplex PCR, was used to amplify TCRbeta CDR3 regions from genomic DNA. The original methods were these. Nucleated cell counts per sample were estimated from amplification of reference gene primers within the assay. Sequence reads were collapsed and filtered to measure the absolute abundance of every unique TCRbeta CDR3 rearrangement. For each sample, productive Simpson clonality was calculated by taking the square root of Simpson's diversity index across productive rearrangements. The clones in this table, taken by TCRdb from immuneACCESS, are in-frame only. Not every clone is retained; where verified, under half of the shortfall comes from an unresolved V gene, and the cause of the rest is unknown. The V and J calls and clone size were taken over from that table, and D and trimming were inferred from the DNA. Present in this sample are about 170,000 clones, approximately 91% of which were seen just once. About 5% of the sample belongs to the ten largest clones.

The junction shows trimming of 6 bases on V and 4 bases on J, and the gene matches do not reach 0 bases of it. There are 12 amino acids in the CDR3, from cysteine to phenylalanine inclusive. The only DNA kept is the CDR3, 36 bases in frame from the first base. Looking up the germline V gene (reference sequence) yields CDR1 MNHEY and CDR2 SMNVEV. One collaborating source in Seattle enrolled patients while the patients were actively infected and followed the patients over time throughout the course of disease. Whole blood was collected in K2EDTA tubes by collaborating institutions according to the institutions' own protocols. Collaborator samples were shipped for TCRbeta analysis as frozen whole blood, isolated PBMCs, or DNA extracted from either sample type.

Sequences were obtained from peripheral blood. The sequence derives from a man between 18 and 35 years old with COVID-19, enrolled during active disease. The receptor chain draws on TRBV27 and TRBJ2-3, with 8 central nucleotides matching TRBD1. The DNA sequence reads TGTGCCAGCAGGACAGGGGCAGATACGCAGTATTTT. Translated, this gives CASRTGADTQYF.